The clone carrying this T cell receptor beta chain was found a few times. The assay was immunoSEQ multiplex PCR, and TCRdb's table has in-frame clones only and misses some. The sample lists about 70,000 clones; approximately 90% were seen once. The sample originates from a study of technical replicates of blood from a few donors. The CDR3 length is 12 residues. Looked up from germline, CDR1 is SNHLY and CDR2 is FYNNEI. V shed 7 bases and J shed 5 bases, with 11 bases lying between them. Sequencing was performed on PBMCs. This chain connects TRBV2 to TRBJ1-1; D is possibly TRBD1 (6 bases). The receptor comes from a human donor in good health. Some clones in this sample may be carry-over from other donors' samples. The DNA of the CDR3 is TGTGCCAGCATGCAGGGGTTAACTGAAGCTTTCTTT. Its protein product is CASMQGLTEAFF.